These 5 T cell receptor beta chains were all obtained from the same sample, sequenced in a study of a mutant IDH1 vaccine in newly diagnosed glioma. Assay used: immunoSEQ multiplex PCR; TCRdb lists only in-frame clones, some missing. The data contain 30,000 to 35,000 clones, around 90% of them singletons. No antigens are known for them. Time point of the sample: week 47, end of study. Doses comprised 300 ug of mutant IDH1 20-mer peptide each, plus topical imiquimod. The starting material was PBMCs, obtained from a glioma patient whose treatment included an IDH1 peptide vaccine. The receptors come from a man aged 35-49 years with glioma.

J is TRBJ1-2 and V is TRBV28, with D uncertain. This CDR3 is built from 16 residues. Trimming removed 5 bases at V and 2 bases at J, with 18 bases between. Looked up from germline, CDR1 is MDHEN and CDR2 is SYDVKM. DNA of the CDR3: TGTGCCAGCAGTCTGGCATCTCGAAGGACCAACTATGGCTACACCTTC. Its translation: CASSLASRRTNYGYTF.

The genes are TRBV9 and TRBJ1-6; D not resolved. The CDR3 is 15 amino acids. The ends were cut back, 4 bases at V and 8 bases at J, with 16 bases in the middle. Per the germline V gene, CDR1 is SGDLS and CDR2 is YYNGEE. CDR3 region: CASSMREGPYSPLHF. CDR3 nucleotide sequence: TGTGCCAGCAGCATGAGGGAAGGCCCTTATTCACCCCTCCACTTT.

Here the CDR3 DNA reads TGCAGCGCCCCAGGGAGGACAGGGTTCAATGAGCAGTTCTTC. Residues: CSAPGRTGFNEQFF. This sequence joins TRBV29-1 and TRBJ2-1; 8 nucleotides match TRBD1. Germline values: CDR1 SQVTM, CDR2 ANQGSEA. Losses at the gene ends were 7 bases for V and 6 bases for J; bases not matched to a gene: 11. CDR3 size: 14 residues.

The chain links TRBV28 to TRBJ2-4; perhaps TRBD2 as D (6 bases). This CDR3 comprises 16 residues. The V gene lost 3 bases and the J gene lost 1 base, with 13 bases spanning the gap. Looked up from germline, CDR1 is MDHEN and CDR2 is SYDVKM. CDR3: CASSFPAREAKNIQYF. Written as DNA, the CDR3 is TGTGCCAGCAGTTTTCCTGCCCGGGAGGCCAAAAACATTCAGTACTTC.

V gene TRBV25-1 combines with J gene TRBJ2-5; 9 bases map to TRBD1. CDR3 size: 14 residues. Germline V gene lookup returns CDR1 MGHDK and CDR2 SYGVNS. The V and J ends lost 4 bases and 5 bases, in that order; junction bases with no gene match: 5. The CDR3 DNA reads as TGTGCCAGCAGTGCGCGGACAGGGGATGAGACCCAGTACTTC. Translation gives CASSARTGDETQYF.